Listed here are 5 T cell receptor beta chains from one sample, sequenced in a study of T cells in Graves' hyperthyroidism and ophthalmopathy. TCR beta CDR3 regions were amplified from RNA transcripts. First-round RT-PCR of the TCR CDR3 relied on the HTBI primer set. TCRdb re-called the multiplex PCR reads through MiXCR, storing one row per CDR3 protein. This table holds 150,000 or so distinct CDR3 sequences, approximately 24% found once. The sample was blood. The receptors stem from a woman in her forties or fifties with Graves' hyperthyroidism that later progressed to Graves' ophthalmopathy.

This clonotype appeared many times. The chain couples TRBV5-6 to TRBJ2-2, with D hard to call. Germline lookup yields CDR1 SGHDT and CDR2 YYEEEE. V shed 0 bases and J shed 9 bases, with 6 bases lying between them. The CDR3 covers 12 residues. The CDR3 loop is CASSLAMRELFF. The DNA of the CDR3 is TGTGCCAGCAGCTTGGCCATGCGGGAGCTGTTTTTT.

A note on this clonotype: This may arise from a read error, as a much more abundant clone is one base away. The V gene is TRBV20-1, the J gene TRBJ2-1, with D perhaps matching TRBD1 or TRBD2 (5 bases each). Per germline, CDR1 DFQATT and CDR2 SNEGSKA (reference sequence). CDR3 size: 16 residues. CDR3 nucleotide sequence: TGCAGTGCTGGAGTGCTAGCTTTTGGACAATACAATGAGCAGCTCTTC. This encodes CSAGVLAFGQYNEQLF.

In its sample, this clonotype was seen many times. The rearrangement uses TRBV7-2 and TRBJ2-3, with 10 bases identical to TRBD2. The CDR3 length is 16 residues. The J segment lost 3 bases and the V segment lost 6 bases, leaving 9 bases of the junction unmatched. Germline assignment: CDR1 SGHTA and CDR2 FQGNSA. CDR3 in DNA: TGTGCCAGCAGTCCAAAACCGGGACTAGCGACAGATACGCAGTATTTT. It codes for CASSPKPGLATDTQYF.

At least ten counts were recorded for this clonotype. J is TRBJ1-5 and V is TRBV28; perhaps TRBD1 as D (5 bases). This CDR3 has 15 amino acids. Deletions cut 6 bases from V and 4 bases from J, with 16 bases between. From germline, CDR1 is MDHEN and CDR2 SYDVKM. The CDR3 protein is CASRYPGTANQPQHF. CDR3 nucleotides: TGTGCCAGCAGATACCCCGGGACCGCTAATCAGCCCCAGCATTTT.

This clonotype was recorded at least ten times. The rearrangement links TRBV28 to TRBJ1-6; perhaps TRBD1 as D (5 bases). Germline V gene data show CDR1 as MDHEN and CDR2 as SYDVKM. This CDR3 comprises 13 residues. V gave up 2 bases and J gave up 7 bases, with 6 bases separating them. CDR3 DNA: TGTGCCAGCAGTTTAGACAGAAATTCACCCCTCCACTTT. Its protein is CASSLDRNSPLHF. Full variable domain (outside the CDR3, taken from reference TRBV28 and TRBJ1-6): DVKVTQSSRYLVKRTGEKVFLECVQDMDHENMFWYRQDPGLGLRLIYFSYDVKMKEKGDIPEGYSVSREKKERFSLILESASTNQTSMYLCASSLDRNSPLHFGNGTRLTVT.